What follows are 17 T cell receptor beta chains derived from one specimen sequenced in a study of post-analysis software for immune sequencing data. Their antigens are not known. Study findings and constraints: TRBV segments more frequent in patients than in controls numbered five and included TRBV5-6, TRBV5-1 and TRBV20-1.

Unique molecular identifiers featured in each of the TCR beta cDNA libraries. TCRdb processed the PCR reads anew with MiXCR; each CDR3 protein has one entry. The table includes almost 700,000 distinct CDR3 sequences, 59% detected once. Specimen: blood. The receptor source for this set is a girl aged 2 to 9 with multiple sclerosis.

V and J are TRBV10-2 and TRBJ1-4; D remains unclear. V was clipped by 5 bases and J by 5 bases, with 9 bases between them. The germline CDR1 and CDR2 sequences are WSHSY and SAAADI. This CDR3 contains 13 residues. CDR3 in DNA: TGCGCCAGCAGTACCCCTGGGAATGAAAAACTGTTTTTT. This encodes CASSTPGNEKLFF.

In this sample, this clonotype turned up a few times. This chain connects TRBV9 to TRBJ2-3; 7 bases agree with TRBD1. This CDR3 is 15 amino acids long. Trimming removed 0 bases from V and 5 bases from J; junction bases left unmatched: 6. Germline CDR1 SGDLS, CDR2 YYNGEE. The CDR3 protein is CASSVEGTVGDTQYF. The DNA of the CDR3 is TGTGCCAGCAGCGTAGAAGGGACAGTCGGAGATACGCAGTATTTT.

The V and J genes are TRBV12-3 or TRBV12-4 and TRBJ2-1; 8 nucleotides agree with TRBD2. J lost 4 bases, V lost 6 bases, and 8 bases had no gene match. There are 15 residues in the CDR3. The CDR3 here is CASSPGTRRYNEQFF. The CDR3 bases are TGTGCCAGCAGCCCCGGGACTAGGAGATACAATGAGCAGTTCTTC.

This clonotype was detected only a few times. J is TRBJ2-7 and V is TRBV28; TRBD1 agrees at 9 bases. The junction had 6 bases not matched to a gene; V was cut back by 4 bases and J by 2 bases. Germline V gives CDR1 MDHEN, CDR2 SYDVKM. The CDR3 consists of 15 residues. CDR3 protein: CASSSPGQGAYEQYF. DNA for the CDR3: TGTGCCAGCAGTTCACCGGGACAGGGTGCCTACGAGCAGTACTTC.

The chain carries TRBV6-2 or TRBV6-3 and TRBJ2-4; D not certain. V was pared by 3 bases and J by 3 bases, with 6 bases between. The CDR3 length is 13 residues. Germline V gives CDR1 MNHEY, CDR2 SVGEGT. For the CDR3, the DNA is TGTGCCAGCAGTTATCTCAGCAAAAACATTCAGTACTTC. Its translation is CASSYLSKNIQYF.

This clonotype has a single count. The chain couples TRBV5-5 to TRBJ2-4; D perhaps matches TRBD2 (6 bases). The J call may be faulty, since TRBJ2-7 better matches the DNA end. Germline CDR1 is SGHKS and CDR2 is YYEKEE (reference sequence). The CDR3 length is 15 residues. The CDR3 nucleotides are TGTGCCAGCAGCTTGGCGGGGACTTTCCGCTACGAGCAGTACTTC. Protein sequence: CASSLAGTFRYEQYF.

This clonotype was found a few times. The chain carries TRBV14 and TRBJ2-3; D is undetermined. The CDR3 extends over 13 amino acids. Germline V lookup: CDR1 SGHDN, CDR2 FVKESK. V was clipped by 2 bases and J by 2 bases, with 5 bases between them. This CDR3 is CASSQYLTDTQYF. As DNA, the CDR3 is TGTGCCAGCAGCCAATACCTCACAGATACGCAGTATTTT. Looking up the rest from reference TRBV14 and TRBJ2-3 gives the full variable domain: EAGVTQFPSHSVIEKGQTVTLRCDPISGHDNLYWYRRVMGKEIKFLLHFVKESKQDESGMPNNRFLAERTGGTYSTLKVQPAELEDSGVYFCASSQYLTDTQYFGPGTRLTVL.

The CDR3 coding sequence is TGCAGTGCTAGAGATCTTGAGGGAATGAGTCAGCCCCAGCATTTT. This encodes CSARDLEGMSQPQHF. This chain connects TRBV20-1 to TRBJ1-5, with D hard to call. The CDR3 covers 15 residues. From germline, CDR1 is DFQATT and CDR2 SNEGSKA (reference sequence). Deletions cut 0 bases from V and 6 bases from J, with 15 bases between.

This clonotype occurred a few times. This chain joins TRBV29-1 and TRBJ1-1; D is unclear. This CDR3 contains 10 residues. CDR1 SQVTM and CDR2 ANQGSEA come from the germline V gene. Trimming pared 4 bases from V and 5 bases from J, leaving 5 bases between. CDR3 in amino acids: CSVAETEAFF. Here the CDR3 DNA reads TGCAGCGTTGCCGAAACTGAAGCTTTCTTT.

DNA for the CDR3: TGTGCCAGCAGTTCGGTTAGCGGGGGGGCCCCCCAAGAGACCCAGTACTTC. Its translation is CASSSVSGGAPQETQYF. This chain uses TRBV27 with TRBJ2-5, with 11 bases fitting TRBD2. CDR3 length: 17 amino acids. The V gene end was trimmed by 4 bases and the J gene end by 1 base; junction bases not matched to a gene: 8. The germline CDR1 and CDR2 sequences are MNHEY and SMNVEV (reference sequence).

V is TRBV5-1 and J is TRBJ2-5, with D possibly TRBD2 on 6 matching bases. The CDR3 loop spans 15 amino acids. The germline gives CDR1 SGHRS, CDR2 YFSETQ. Trimming took 0 bases from V and 5 from J, leaving 14 bases between them. The DNA for the CDR3 is TGCGCCAGCAGCTTGGAACTAGCAGATTGGGAGACCCAGTACTTC. The encoded protein is CASSLELADWETQYF.

This clonotype was seen a few times. The CDR3 DNA is TGTGCCAGCAGCTCCCATAGCCGGCCAGAGACCCAGTACTTC. As protein: CASSSHSRPETQYF. This chain connects TRBV11-3 to TRBJ2-5; D uncertain. The CDR3 sequence is 14 residues long. With 4 bases removed from V and 4 bases from J, the gap between germline ends came to 13 bases. The germline V gene has CDR1 SGHNT and CDR2 YENEEA.

In this sample, this clonotype turned up a few times. The rearrangement joins TRBV3-1 to TRBJ2-7, with 9 nucleotides matching TRBD1. Germline values: CDR1 LGHDT, CDR2 YNNKEL (reference sequence). The CDR3 sequence is 14 residues long. The V gene end was trimmed by 4 bases and the J gene end by 5 bases; junction bases not matched to a gene: 6. CDR3 residues: CASSLPGQGNEQYF. In DNA form, the CDR3 reads TGTGCCAGCAGCCTCCCGGGACAGGGTAACGAGCAGTACTTC.

The V gene is TRBV12-3 or TRBV12-4, the J gene TRBJ1-5, with D unresolved. This CDR3 comprises 14 residues. Between the trimmed V and J ends, which lost 3 bases and 3 bases, there was a span of 9 bases. The CDR3: CASSLARFNQPQHF. The CDR3 nucleotides read TGTGCCAGCAGTTTGGCGAGATTCAATCAGCCCCAGCATTTT.

This clonotype was found once. J is TRBJ2-7 and V is TRBV7-2; 11 positions match TRBD2. The assigned J gene may be wrong: the sequence end matches TRBJ2-5 better. The germline V gene has CDR1 SGHTA and CDR2 FQGNSA. The CDR3 is 16 amino acids. CDR3 in DNA: TGTGCCAGCTCAACAACCCTAGCGGGGGGAGGAGAGACCCAGTACTTC. This sequence encodes CASSTTLAGGGETQYF.

The chain joins TRBV5-1 to TRBJ2-5; D may match TRBD1 or TRBD2 (5 bases each). Per the germline V gene, CDR1 is SGHRS and CDR2 is YFSETQ. Trimming pared 2 bases from V and 5 bases from J, leaving 19 bases between. The CDR3 extends over 16 amino acids. As DNA, the CDR3 is TGCGCCAGCAGCTTCCGGTTATTTGGGGGTAGTGAGACCCAGTACTTC. Protein sequence: CASSFRLFGGSETQYF.

Only a few counts were recorded for this clonotype. The chain joins TRBV10-3 to TRBJ2-7; no reliable D call. This CDR3 region has 13 residues. V lost 6 bases and J 5 bases, leaving 14 bases between the germline ends. In germline, CDR1 is ENHRY, CDR2 SYGVKD. The CDR3 DNA follows: TGTGCCATCAGGACGACCGCCAGCAACGAGCAGTACTTC. Protein: CAIRTTASNEQYF.